This is a list of T cell receptor beta chains from one sample in a study of response to subunit inactivated influenza vaccine. TCRdb used MiXCR to reprocess the RT-PCR reads, holding one entry per CDR3 protein. The data contain about 480,000 distinct CDR3 sequences, approximately 24% of them singletons. Specimen: CD4+ T cells sorted from PBMCs, collected 4 to 6 days after vaccination. These TCRs come from a man aged 45-65 years who received an inactivated influenza vaccine. Each CDR3 is given with its conserved first and last residue. A D gene is named only where the DNA matches it firmly. Not every row has a clone size; where given, it reads once, few, many or a size class.

v_call: TRBV6-6; clone_size: -; d_call: -; j_call: TRBJ2-5; cdr3_aa: CASNPGGGETQYF; cdr3_nt: TGTGCCAGCAATCCCGGCGGCGGAGAGACCCAGTACTTC
v_call: TRBV20-1; clone_size: -; d_call: -; j_call: TRBJ2-3; cdr3_aa: CSAGGSNVAPDTQYF; cdr3_nt: TGCAGTGCCGGGGGTTCAAACGTGGCCCCAGATACGCAGTATTTT
v_call: TRBV5-1; clone_size: few; d_call: -; j_call: TRBJ2-7; cdr3_aa: CASSLGTGGTSGPYEQYF; cdr3_nt: TGCGCCAGCAGCTTGGGGACAGGGGGGACTAGCGGCCCTTACGAGCAGTACTTC
v_call: TRBV19; clone_size: -; d_call: -; j_call: TRBJ1-1; cdr3_aa: CASRTRQDKNTEAFF; cdr3_nt: TGTGCCAGTAGGACACGACAGGACAAAAACACTGAAGCTTTCTTT
v_call: TRBV20-1; clone_size: -; d_call: TRBD2; j_call: TRBJ2-1; cdr3_aa: CSARPLSGRAGNEQFF; cdr3_nt: TGCAGTGCTAGACCCCTTAGCGGGAGGGCCGGCAATGAGCAGTTCTTC
v_call: TRBV6-1; clone_size: -; d_call: -; j_call: TRBJ1-2; cdr3_aa: CASSPQGQGTYGYTF; cdr3_nt: TGTGCCAGCAGTCCCCAAGGTCAGGGCACGTATGGCTACACCTTC
v_call: TRBV6-6; clone_size: -; d_call: TRBD1; j_call: TRBJ1-2; cdr3_aa: CASSSRDSYGYTF; cdr3_nt: TGTGCCAGCAGTTCCCGGGACAGCTATGGCTACACCTTC
v_call: TRBV4-3; clone_size: -; d_call: -; j_call: TRBJ2-3; cdr3_aa: CASSQDRGAVEYF; cdr3_nt: TGCGCCAGCAGCCAAGATCGCGGGGCGGTGGAGTATTTT
v_call: TRBV30; clone_size: -; d_call: -; j_call: TRBJ1-2; cdr3_aa: CAWSDLANYGYTF; cdr3_nt: TGTGCCTGGAGTGACCTGGCTAACTATGGCTACACCTTC
v_call: TRBV15; clone_size: -; d_call: -; j_call: TRBJ2-5; cdr3_aa: CATGSHPEETQYF; cdr3_nt: TGTGCCACGGGCAGCCACCCTGAAGAGACCCAGTACTTC
v_call: TRBV7-2; clone_size: once; d_call: -; j_call: TRBJ2-7; cdr3_aa: CASSLDEQYF; cdr3_nt: TGTGCCAGCAGCTTAGACGAGCAGTACTTC
v_call: TRBV7-9; clone_size: few; d_call: -; j_call: TRBJ2-5; cdr3_aa: CASSLARLGLETQYF; cdr3_nt: TGTGCCAGCAGCTTAGCGAGGCTAGGGTTGGAGACCCAGTACTTC
v_call: TRBV10-3; clone_size: -; d_call: -; j_call: TRBJ2-3; cdr3_aa: CAISDERTSTDTQYF; cdr3_nt: TGTGCCATCAGTGATGAGAGAACTAGCACAGATACGCAGTATTTT
v_call: TRBV12-3/TRBV12-4; clone_size: -; d_call: -; j_call: TRBJ2-7; cdr3_aa: CASSLVGHYEQYF; cdr3_nt: TGTGCCAGCAGTTTAGTAGGCCACTACGAGCAGTACTTC
v_call: TRBV10-3; clone_size: -; d_call: -; j_call: TRBJ2-5; cdr3_aa: CATLGVGETQYF; cdr3_nt: TGTGCCACCCTAGGGGTCGGAGAGACCCAGTACTTC
v_call: TRBV24-1; clone_size: -; d_call: TRBD1; j_call: TRBJ2-2; cdr3_aa: CATSAGTGGNTGELFF; cdr3_nt: TGTGCCACCAGTGCGGGGACAGGGGGAAACACCGGGGAGCTGTTTTTT
v_call: TRBV5-1; clone_size: -; d_call: TRBD1; j_call: TRBJ2-7; cdr3_aa: CASSLAGTGPMEQYF; cdr3_nt: TGCGCCAGCAGCTTGGCCGGGACAGGCCCCATGGAGCAGTACTTC
v_call: TRBV6-5; clone_size: -; d_call: -; j_call: TRBJ2-6; cdr3_aa: CASSYSPSGANVLTF; cdr3_nt: TGTGCCAGCAGTTACTCTCCTTCTGGGGCCAACGTCCTGACTTTC
v_call: TRBV12-3/TRBV12-4; clone_size: -; d_call: -; j_call: TRBJ2-2; cdr3_aa: CASSLIKGELFF; cdr3_nt: TGTGCCAGCAGTTTAATTAAAGGGGAGCTGTTTTTT
v_call: TRBV20-1; clone_size: few; d_call: -; j_call: TRBJ2-1; cdr3_aa: CSASRRVDEQFF; cdr3_nt: TGCAGTGCTAGTCGGCGGGTAGATGAGCAGTTCTTC